The text below deals with one T cell receptor (beta chain). The sample is drawn from a study of OX40 agonist ivuxolimab in advanced cancers. With V trimmed by 0 bases and J by 5 bases, 7 bases remained unmatched. In germline, CDR1 is LGHNA, CDR2 YSLEER. CDR3 size: 16 residues. Libraries were prepared by immunoSEQ multiplex PCR; TCRdb keeps only in-frame clonotypes and omits some of them. Here the sample spans over 100,000 clones, around 93% being singletons. The chain has TRBV4-3 and TRBJ2-7, with 10 bases matching TRBD1. This clonotype was obtained from an adult with an advanced solid tumor such as melanoma, head and neck, liver or kidney cancer. The sample here was CD4+ or CD8+ T cells sorted from blood, taken in a trial of the OX40 agonist ivuxolimab. The chain's CDR3 is CASSQDPTGGINEQYF. The CDR3 DNA follows: TGCGCCAGCAGCCAAGACCCGACAGGGGGCATCAACGAGCAGTACTTC.